These T cell receptor beta chains were read from a single sample in a study of shared clonotypes between healthy human individuals. Using immunoSEQ multiplex PCR, the repertoire was profiled, and TCRdb retains in-frame clones only, with some absent. The table records about 2.1 million clones, around 93% of them present only once. Material for sequencing was naive CD8+ T cells from PBMCs. These receptors all come from a young man in good health. Some clones in this sample may be carry-over from other donors' samples. Both conserved end residues are part of each CDR3. D genes are given only for firm matches. Clone size appears in some rows only: once, few, many, or a class for an expanded clone.

abundance: .
v_gene: TRBV7-3
j_gene: TRBJ1-1
d_gene: .
CDR3aa: CASSPTGGRETEAFF
CDR3nt: TGTGCCAGCAGCCCAACGGGAGGGAGGGAGACTGAAGCTTTCTTT

abundance: .
v_gene: TRBV7-9
j_gene: TRBJ2-5
d_gene: .
CDR3aa: CASSSWEAEETQYF
CDR3nt: TGTGCCAGCAGCAGCTGGGAGGCTGAAGAGACCCAGTACTTC

abundance: .
v_gene: TRBV29-1
j_gene: TRBJ2-5
d_gene: .
CDR3aa: CSAFLRGEQYF
CDR3nt: TGCAGCGCTTTCCTCCGAGGGGAGCAGTACTTC

abundance: .
v_gene: TRBV6-5
j_gene: TRBJ2-3
d_gene: TRBD2
CDR3aa: CASSSLAGGVDTQYF
CDR3nt: TGTGCCAGCAGTTCACTAGCGGGAGGCGTAGATACGCAGTATTTT

abundance: once
v_gene: TRBV4-2
j_gene: TRBJ2-1
d_gene: TRBD2
CDR3aa: CASSHLPGLALNEQFF
CDR3nt: TGTGCCAGCAGCCATTTACCGGGACTAGCTCTCAATGAGCAGTTCTTC

abundance: .
v_gene: TRBV6-5
j_gene: TRBJ2-7
d_gene: .
CDR3aa: CASSYRQGAGEQYF
CDR3nt: TGTGCCAGCAGTTACCGGCAGGGCGCGGGGGAGCAGTACTTC

abundance: .
v_gene: TRBV7-9
j_gene: TRBJ2-1
d_gene: .
CDR3aa: CASSLGVGQSYNEQFF
CDR3nt: TGTGCCAGCAGCTTAGGGGTGGGCCAGTCCTACAATGAGCAGTTCTTC

abundance: .
v_gene: TRBV13
j_gene: TRBJ2-5
d_gene: .
CDR3aa: CASSPGEKTQYF
CDR3nt: TGTGCCAGCAGCCCGGGGGAGAAGACCCAGTACTTC

abundance: .
v_gene: TRBV27
j_gene: TRBJ2-7
d_gene: .
CDR3aa: CASSLMAGGFHEQYF
CDR3nt: TGTGCCAGCAGTTTAATGGCGGGTGGGTTCCACGAGCAGTACTTC

abundance: .
v_gene: TRBV30
j_gene: TRBJ1-2
d_gene: TRBD1
CDR3aa: CAWSTTTGAGYTF
CDR3nt: TGTGCCTGGAGTACAACGACAGGGGCTGGCTACACCTTC

abundance: .
v_gene: TRBV7-8
j_gene: TRBJ2-7
d_gene: .
CDR3aa: CASSLAVTEEQYF
CDR3nt: TGTGCCAGCAGCTTAGCGGTAACAGAAGAGCAGTACTTC

abundance: .
v_gene: TRBV4-3
j_gene: TRBJ1-1
d_gene: .
CDR3aa: CASSPYTGGKMNTEAFF
CDR3nt: TGCGCCAGCAGCCCCTATACGGGGGGAAAAATGAACACTGAAGCTTTCTTT

abundance: .
v_gene: TRBV5-6
j_gene: TRBJ2-2
d_gene: .
CDR3aa: CASGVGTNTGELFF
CDR3nt: TGTGCCAGCGGGGTGGGGACGAACACCGGGGAGCTGTTTTTT

abundance: .
v_gene: TRBV2
j_gene: TRBJ2-2
d_gene: .
CDR3aa: CASSEVRGNTGELFF
CDR3nt: TGTGCCAGCAGTGAAGTTCGGGGAAACACCGGGGAGCTGTTTTTT

abundance: few
v_gene: TRBV27
j_gene: TRBJ1-1
d_gene: .
CDR3aa: CASSPYGLWDTEAFF
CDR3nt: TGTGCCAGCAGCCCATATGGACTATGGGACACTGAAGCTTTCTTT

abundance: .
v_gene: TRBV13
j_gene: TRBJ2-1
d_gene: .
CDR3aa: CASSPKGPNEQFF
CDR3nt: TGTGCCAGCAGCCCAAAAGGGCCTAATGAGCAGTTCTTC

abundance: .
v_gene: TRBV5-6
j_gene: TRBJ1-1
d_gene: TRBD1
CDR3aa: CASSLGGGSVVTEAFF
CDR3nt: TGTGCCAGCAGCTTGGGAGGGGGCTCCGTAGTAACTGAAGCTTTCTTT

abundance: .
v_gene: TRBV27
j_gene: TRBJ2-1
d_gene: .
CDR3aa: CASSSKQDRSNEQFF
CDR3nt: TGTGCCAGCAGTTCTAAACAGGACAGATCCAATGAGCAGTTCTTC

abundance: .
v_gene: TRBV4-3
j_gene: TRBJ2-4
d_gene: TRBD2
CDR3aa: CASSQGWSGGPAKNIQYF
CDR3nt: TGCGCCAGCAGCCAAGGTTGGAGCGGGGGCCCTGCCAAAAACATTCAGTACTTC

abundance: .
v_gene: TRBV15
j_gene: TRBJ2-5
d_gene: .
CDR3aa: CATSRDRGQTQYF
CDR3nt: TGTGCCACCAGCAGAGATCGAGGGCAGACCCAGTACTTC

abundance: .
v_gene: TRBV18
j_gene: TRBJ1-4
d_gene: .
CDR3aa: CASFFLSAREGLFF
CDR3nt: TGTGCCAGCTTTTTTCTATCGGCCCGCGAGGGACTGTTTTTT

abundance: .
v_gene: TRBV27
j_gene: TRBJ2-1
d_gene: .
CDR3aa: CASGQYLYNEQFF
CDR3nt: TGTGCCAGCGGGCAATATCTATACAATGAGCAGTTCTTC

abundance: .
v_gene: TRBV5-1
j_gene: TRBJ2-3
d_gene: TRBD2
CDR3aa: CASSPTSGSTDTQYF
CDR3nt: TGCGCCAGCAGCCCGACTAGCGGGTCGACAGATACGCAGTATTTT

abundance: .
v_gene: TRBV11-2
j_gene: TRBJ1-4
d_gene: .
CDR3aa: CASSLGLQGYEKLFF
CDR3nt: TGTGCCAGCAGCTTAGGTCTACAGGGTTATGAAAAACTGTTTTTT

abundance: .
v_gene: TRBV6-5
j_gene: TRBJ2-7
d_gene: .
CDR3aa: CASSPGVVYEQYF
CDR3nt: TGTGCCAGCAGTCCCGGCGTCGTCTACGAGCAGTACTTC

abundance: .
v_gene: TRBV27
j_gene: TRBJ2-7
d_gene: .
CDR3aa: CASSSRSGTYEQYF
CDR3nt: TGTGCCAGCAGCTCTCGGTCGGGGACCTACGAGCAGTACTTC

abundance: .
v_gene: TRBV7-9
j_gene: TRBJ2-1
d_gene: .
CDR3aa: CASSFGPNEQFF
CDR3nt: TGTGCCAGCAGCTTCGGTCCCAATGAGCAGTTCTTC

abundance: .
v_gene: TRBV27
j_gene: TRBJ2-5
d_gene: TRBD1
CDR3aa: CASSQENRGWETQYF
CDR3nt: TGTGCCAGCAGCCAAGAGAACAGGGGGTGGGAGACCCAGTACTTC

abundance: .
v_gene: TRBV5-6
j_gene: TRBJ2-1
d_gene: TRBD1
CDR3aa: CASSFSGQGRSNEQFF
CDR3nt: TGTGCCAGCAGCTTCTCGGGACAGGGGCGTAGCAATGAGCAGTTCTTC

abundance: .
v_gene: TRBV18
j_gene: TRBJ2-6
d_gene: TRBD1
CDR3aa: CASSPTPGQGASSSGANVLTF
CDR3nt: TGTGCCAGCTCACCGACTCCGGGACAGGGTGCTTCATCCTCTGGGGCCAACGTCCTGACTTTC

abundance: .
v_gene: TRBV6-5
j_gene: TRBJ1-5
d_gene: .
CDR3aa: CASSDRFNQPQHF
CDR3nt: TGTGCCAGCAGTGACAGATTCAATCAGCCCCAGCATTTT

abundance: .
v_gene: TRBV7-9
j_gene: TRBJ2-7
d_gene: .
CDR3aa: CATTLTRTSYEQYF
CDR3nt: TGTGCCACCACTCTGACCCGGACCTCCTACGAGCAGTACTTC

abundance: .
v_gene: TRBV18
j_gene: TRBJ2-1
d_gene: .
CDR3aa: CASSQAPGLENEQFF
CDR3nt: TGTGCCAGCTCGCAAGCCCCGGGCCTCGAAAATGAGCAGTTCTTC

abundance: .
v_gene: TRBV7-9
j_gene: TRBJ1-3
d_gene: .
CDR3aa: CASSLGTYMNTIYF
CDR3nt: TGTGCCAGCAGCTTGGGGACATATATGAACACCATATATTTT

abundance: .
v_gene: TRBV2
j_gene: TRBJ2-7
d_gene: TRBD2
CDR3aa: CASSREGLGEQYF
CDR3nt: TGTGCCAGCAGTCGGGAGGGCTTGGGCGAGCAGTACTTC